What follows is one TCR beta chain and its context. No antigen is known for it. This sample was taken from a study of radiation and T cells in renal cell carcinoma. Findings and caveats of the study: Tumor samples were small regions of approximately 1.1 g.

Treatment defined: treatment-naive control, cytoreductive nephrectomy. Control tumors came from treatment-naive patients without prior radiation. Sequenced control tumors were from over ten males and 4 females, median age approximately 50. Profiled with immunoSEQ multiplex PCR; TCRdb holds only in-frame clones, not every one. In the table there are roughly 18,000 clones, around three fifths of which are singletons. Sequenced here: tumor tissue, sampled from a patient whose treatment was nephrectomy without radiotherapy. The sequence was obtained from a man aged 45-60 years with renal cell carcinoma.

CDR3 amino acids: CASSYGVRTEAFF. DNA of the CDR3: TGTGCCAGCAGCTACGGGGTGCGGACTGAAGCTTTCTTT. The V and J genes are TRBV4-2 and TRBJ1-1; D unclear. The V gene's germline CDR1 is LGHNA and CDR2 YNFKEQ. V was cut by 5 bases and J by 5 bases, with 12 bases left in between. There are 13 residues in the CDR3.